The present T cell receptor (beta chain) was sequenced within a study of T cell changes during pregnancy in multiple sclerosis. Per the germline V gene, CDR1 is SQVTM and CDR2 is ANQGSEA. This CDR3 is built from 14 residues. Germline trimming cut 5 bases from V and 2 bases from J; bases unmatched to any gene: 3. Clones were sequenced by immunoSEQ multiplex PCR, and TCRdb holds only the in-frame ones, with some missing. The sample has under 85,000 clones, 75% to 95% seen once. This clone is a singleton in its sample. The TCR was taken from a female donor with multiple sclerosis, enrolled in a pregnancy study. This specimen was peripheral blood, taken in the third trimester of pregnancy. The rearrangement links TRBV29-1 to TRBJ2-3, with TRBD2 matching over 11 bases. The CDR3: CSVISGGVTDTQYF. CDR3 DNA: TGCAGCGTTATTAGCGGGGGGGTCACAGATACGCAGTATTTT.